This T cell receptor (beta chain) stems from a study of blood T cell repertoires in COVID-19 (dated by TCRdb to 2018 to 2021). Regarding the complete study: Collaborator samples came from the United States, Italy and Spain and covered acute and convalescent phases of COVID-19. The prospective study material was composed of cDNA or gDNA derived from T cells, B-cell-depleted T cells, or PBMCs. The dataset comprised deeply sampled blood TCRbeta repertoires from subjects exposed to, actively infected with, or recovered from COVID-19. The repertoires were released in a freely available public database meant as a resource for research on the immune response to SARS-CoV-2. Samples were obtained from the ongoing ImmuneRACE study (first 160 participants) and from some 1,200 subjects provided by 6 global collaborators. Sample metadata almost always included a de-identified subject ID, COVID-19 status, age in years and sex. Where HLA class I and class II types were available, the types were taken from metadata supplied by the sample provider, not from assay-based typing.

The full study reports these points: The quantity of clinical and demographic metadata differed by source and by participant and was supplied without curation.

In the prospective study, participants were about 18 to 95 years old, resided in fewer than 25 geographic areas of the United States, and were enrolled through a virtual design. In the prospective study, cohorts were assigned on the basis of participant-reported clinical history obtained from a screening survey and a study questionnaire. In the prospective study, mobile phlebotomists collected whole blood, serum and a nasopharyngeal or oropharyngeal swab from each participant. Over a roughly 2-month period, participants in the prospective study had the option of providing additional blood draws and questionnaires. Before DNA extraction, prospective study blood samples were shipped either frozen or at room temperature. TCRbeta CDR3 regions were amplified from genomic DNA using the immunoSEQ Assay, a bias-controlled multiplex PCR. The paper's data handling went like this. Within the assay, amplification of reference gene primers was used to estimate how many nucleated cells each sample contained. Sequence reads were collapsed and filtered to measure the absolute abundance of every unique TCRbeta CDR3 rearrangement. For each sample, productive Simpson clonality was calculated by taking the square root of Simpson's diversity index across productive rearrangements. TCRdb carries this immuneACCESS record with in-frame sequences only. Its versions omit some clonotypes, under half of them owing to an unresolved V gene in the studies checked, with the rest unexplained. V and J calls and clone size are as listed in that table; D and trimming were resolved from the DNA. Present in this sample are around 250,000 clones, roughly 85% of which were seen just once. The top ten constitute 9.1% of the sample.

V is reduced by 5 bases and J by 3 bases, leaving a spacing of 13 bases between them. The CDR3 holds 14 amino acids from the cysteine to the phenylalanine. The kept DNA is CDR3 alone, 42 bases in frame from the first base. According to the germline V gene, CDR1 reads SGHTA and CDR2 reads FQGNSA. Of note for this clone: Its recognized antigen is unknown. Base quality data are lacking; no much larger clone is found one base away.

The chain links TRBV7-2 with TRBJ1-2; 6 matching bases give a weak D call of TRBD1. This clonotype originated in a woman in her 50s with acute COVID-19. The source material was PBMCs or T cells enriched from blood (not recorded which). The DNA sequence reads TGTGCCAGCAGCGGAAGGGGGAGGGACTATGGCTACACCTTC. The encoded protein is CASSGRGRDYGYTF.